What follows is one T cell receptor (beta chain) and its context. There are many counts of this clonotype. It lacks a known antigen. Base quality data are lacking; no much larger clone is found one base away. This entry comes from a study of T cells in Graves' hyperthyroidism and ophthalmopathy (dated by TCRdb to about 2019). With regard to the full study: Peripheral blood was sampled at the time of initial diagnosis, prior to any treatment. To identify distinguishing TCR V-J signatures, a discovery cohort of about 100 patients was used, comprising 43 with Graves' ophthalmopathy and under 60 with stable Graves' hyperthyroidism. Prospective prediction of ophthalmopathy was tested in an independent validation cohort of 18 to 20 hyperthyroidism patients and 15 to 17 patients who later progressed to ophthalmopathy. For training and testing, the 80 to 100 patients in the discovery cohort were randomly divided in a 7:3 ratio. The study also compared thyroid tissue and blood T-cell repertoires from about 6 Graves' hyperthyroidism patients. Following sampling, methimazole starting at 30 mg daily was given to hyperthyroidism patients, and high-dose intravenous methylprednisolone was given to ophthalmopathy patients. The paper describes TCR Vbeta CDR3 sequencing of about 140 peripheral blood samples, made up of about 40 ophthalmopathy patients, 70 to 75 hyperthyroidism patients and 17 progressor patients. The research as a whole found: Sample size was not statistically predetermined, and investigators were not blinded to group allocation. Most expanded thyroid clonotypes (frequency above 0.001) were also detected in blood, a finding suggesting that blood repertoires may reflect thyroid immune responses. In cross-validation, a model built on a 13 V-J signature told ophthalmopathy apart from stable hyperthyroidism with under 90% sensitivity and 81% to 82% specificity, and in testing the same model reached 80%/75%. In validation, progression to ophthalmopathy was predicted by the model with 70.59% sensitivity and 72% to 80% specificity, a median of roughly 6 months before onset.

Stable Graves' hyperthyroidism was defined as no progression to ophthalmopathy during 18 months of follow-up. The hyperthyroidism patients were between 18 and 65 years old and newly diagnosed, with a disease duration of less than 2 months. Patients with uncontrolled infections, other autoimmune diseases, pregnancy or lactation were excluded. Diagnoses relied on clinical symptoms, serum thyroxine and TRAb, thyroid ultrasound and orbital computed tomography. PBMCs were isolated from 7.5 to 10 ml of fresh peripheral blood by Ficoll-Paque density gradient centrifugation. Total RNA was extracted with Trizol reagent, and quality was checked on an Agilent 2100 Bioanalyzer. Via the germline V gene, CDR1 is MGHRA and CDR2 YSYEKL. V and J are truncated by 1 base and 3 bases respectively, leaving an intervening sequence of 7 bases. Inclusive of the bounding cysteine and phenylalanine, the CDR3 is 14 residues long. The only DNA kept is the CDR3, 42 bases in frame from the first base.

Amplification of TCR beta CDR3 regions was carried out from RNA transcripts. The first round of RT-PCR for the TCR CDR3 was performed with the HTBI primer set and the Qiagen OneStep RT-PCR kit. Libraries were constructed in a second round of multiplex PCR, after which size selection and purification were carried out. Libraries were sequenced paired-end with 100 bp reads on an Illumina HiSeq2000. Per the source publication's procedure: Raw data were processed with SOAPnuke, discarding reads with adapters, uncalled bases, mean Phred below 15, or no exact constant-primer or identifier match. COPE v1.2.5 was used to merge high-quality paired reads, and clonotypes were defined as unique nucleotide sequences. MiTCR v1.1 was used to align clonotypes to the IMGT TRBV, TRBD and TRBJ reference segments. Only V-J combinations with frequency above 0.0001, covering about 99% of repertoires, were analysed. The TCS score was defined as the ratio of F50 (clonal expansion) to E x V (chaos), calculated using BLOSUM62-based TCRdist between CDR3 peptides within each V-J. Welch's t-statistics and random forest reduced approximately 520 V-J features to around 14, which were used in a naive Bayes classifier (R e1071). The Morisita-Horn index was used to measure how similar the thyroid and blood repertoires were. TCRdb reran the public reads through fastp at Q25 and MiXCR, keeping productive beta chains. Rows with one shared CDR3 protein collapse into an entry with the most common genes and DNA. The V and J calls were determined by TCRdb, not by the authors. The sample records 800,000 or so distinct CDR3 sequences, around 38% of which are singletons. The ten largest make up around 9.3% of the sample.

The TCR was taken from a man aged 18-30 years with Graves' hyperthyroidism. The specimen sequenced was blood. The chain uses TRBV4-1 and TRBJ1-5, with no confident D gene call. The DNA sequence is as follows: TGCGCCAGCAGCCAAGCTGTCTCCAATCAGCCCCAGCATTTT. It translates to CASSQAVSNQPQHF.